These 18 T cell receptor beta chains originate from one sample sequenced in a study of control samples from healthy donors and cancer patients. The repertoire was sequenced with immunoSEQ multiplex PCR; TCRdb's copy has only in-frame clones and lacks some. Among roughly 99,000 clones listed, approximately 78% were seen once. Specimen: blood. These receptors were obtained from a man in his sixties in good health.

The genes are TRBV2 and TRBJ1-2, with D possibly matching TRBD1 (6 bases). Between the trimmed V and J ends, which lost 6 bases and 6 bases, there was a span of 17 bases. Germline V gene data show CDR1 as SNHLY and CDR2 as FYNNEI. There are 14 residues in the CDR3. The CDR3 sequence is CASRVGQYLDGYTF. CDR3 sequence (DNA): TGTGCCAGCAGAGTTGGACAGTACTTAGATGGCTACACCTTC.

The V call is TRBV7-9, the J call TRBJ2-5; D could derive from TRBD1 or TRBD2 (5 bases each). The CDR3 totals 16 residues. Trimming stripped 4 bases from V and 5 bases from J, with 20 bases between. Germline-derived CDR1 and CDR2 are SEHNR and FQNEAQ (reference sequence). The CDR3 coding sequence is TGTGCCAGCAGCTCACTCGGGGACCAGCGGTGGGAGACCCAGTACTTC. Translated: CASSSLGDQRWETQYF.

This clone was seen just once. The chain is built from TRBV7-3 and TRBJ2-1, with TRBD2 matching 10 bases. CDR1 and CDR2 from the germline V gene are SGHTA and FQGTGA. V dropped 1 base and J dropped 7; count of bases not matched to a gene: 4. This CDR3 region has 15 residues. The CDR3 nucleotides read TGTGCCAGCAGCTTAAGGACTAGCGGAATTAATGAGCAGTTCTTC. Amino acids: CASSLRTSGINEQFF.

The V and J genes are TRBV2 and TRBJ1-2; 8 bases match TRBD1. There are 13 residues in the CDR3. J was trimmed by 6 bases and V by 4 bases; bases with no gene match: 4. Looked up from germline, CDR1 is SNHLY and CDR2 is FYNNEI. The CDR3 loop reads CASSGQGKNGYTF. CDR3 DNA sequence: TGTGCCAGCAGTGGACAGGGGAAGAATGGCTACACCTTC. Supplemented by reference TRBV2 and TRBJ1-2, the full variable domain reads EPEVTQTPSHQVTQMGQEVILRCVPISNHLYFYWYRQILGQKVEFLVSFYNNEISEKSEIFDDQFSVERPDGSNFTLKIRSTKLEDSAMYFCASSGQGKNGYTFGSGTRLTVV.

The table lists this clone with a count of one. The chain has TRBV10-2 and TRBJ1-1, with a possible D match to TRBD1 (5 bases). CDR1 is WSHSY and CDR2 is SAAADI in the germline V gene. CDR3 length equals 18 residues. V dropped 0 bases and J dropped 1 base, with 18 bases sitting between them. CDR3 coding DNA: TGCGCCAGCAGTGAGTCGGGAGGGACCCTGGTAGGGAACACTGAAGCTTTCTTT. Amino acid sequence: CASSESGGTLVGNTEAFF.

The V and J genes are TRBV19 and TRBJ2-2; 9 bases are shared with TRBD2. The CDR3 consists of 12 residues. Looked up from germline, CDR1 is LNHDA and CDR2 is SQIVND (reference sequence). Trimming at V came to 5 bases and at J to 14 bases, leaving 6 bases not matched to a gene. The CDR3 nucleotides read TGTGCCAGTAGTGCGACTAGCGGCGATCTGTTTTTT. Its translation is CASSATSGDLFF.

The gene calls are TRBV4-1 and TRBJ1-2; a weak D match, TRBD1 (6 bases). Germline V gene sequence: CDR1 MGHRA, CDR2 YSYEKL. V was clipped by 1 base and J by 5 bases, with 14 bases between them. The CDR3 totals 15 residues. In DNA form, the CDR3 reads TGCGCCAGCAGCCAAGGGACAGTGACCCCATATGGCTACACCTTC. It translates to CASSQGTVTPYGYTF.

The chain carries TRBV30 and TRBJ1-5; possibly TRBD1 for D (5 bases). The germline V and J ends were trimmed by 2 bases and 7 bases, with 15 bases remaining between them. Germline lookup yields CDR1 GTSNPN and CDR2 SVGIG (reference sequence). The CDR3 runs 14 residues. CDR3 residues: CAWSTGAQGQPQHF. CDR3 sequence (DNA): TGTGCCTGGAGTACCGGGGCCCAAGGGCAGCCCCAGCATTTT. The variable domain in full, with the rest retrieved from reference TRBV30 and TRBJ1-5, is SQTIHQWPATLVQPVGSPLSLECTVEGTSNPNLYWYRQAAGRGLQLLFYSVGIGQISSEVPQNLSASRPQDRQFILSSKKLLLSDSGFYLCAWSTGAQGQPQHFGDGTRLSIL.

This clone has only a few counts. This chain uses TRBV6-5 with TRBJ1-6; 8 bases agree with TRBD1. The junction had 6 bases not matched to a gene; V was cut back by 5 bases and J by 9 bases. The germline V gene has CDR1 MNHEY and CDR2 SVGAGI. The CDR3 consists of 14 residues. The CDR3 DNA reads as TGTGCCAGCAGTAGCAGGGGGCGGGGTTCACCCCTCCACTTT. Translation gives CASSSRGRGSPLHF.

This clone occurred once. CDR3 sequence reads: CASSRGLADTQYF. DNA of the CDR3: TGTGCCAGCAGCCGCGGACTAGCTGACACGCAGTATTTT. The J gene is TRBJ2-3, the V gene TRBV3-1 (or the pseudogene TRBV3-2), with 8 nucleotides matching TRBD2. The CDR3 spans 13 residues. Losses at the gene ends were 4 bases for V and 9 bases for J; bases not matched to a gene: 6. Per the germline V gene, CDR1 is LGHDT and CDR2 is YNNKEL (reference sequence).

Concerning this clone: A read error may explain this, as a much larger clone is one base away. The chain recombines TRBV7-6 with TRBJ1-1; the D gene is possibly TRBD1 (5 bases). V lost 5 bases to trimming and J lost 3 bases, with 10 bases between them. There are 13 residues in the CDR3. The germline gives CDR1 SGHVS, CDR2 FNYEAQ. This CDR3 is CASSIDSYTEAFF. CDR3 DNA sequence: TGTGCCAGCAGCATAGACAGCTACACTGAAGCTTTCTTT.

The chain uses TRBV5-4 and TRBJ2-7, with a possible D match to TRBD2 (5 bases). CDR1 is SGHNT and CDR2 is YYREEE in the germline V gene (reference sequence). V lost 4 bases and J lost 0, with 5 bases in between. The CDR3 has 12 amino acids. Here the CDR3 reads CASSGSSYEQYF. DNA for the CDR3: TGTGCCAGCAGCGGGAGCTCCTACGAGCAGTACTTC.

This chain joins TRBV2 and TRBJ2-3, with no clear D. Germline V lookup: CDR1 SNHLY, CDR2 FYNNEI. V was shortened by 7 bases and J by 2 bases, with 10 bases between the two germline ends. This CDR3 region has 13 residues. CDR3 sequence reads: CASMRRYTDTQYF. CDR3 sequence (DNA): TGTGCCAGCATGAGAAGATACACAGATACGCAGTATTTT.

The V call is TRBV10-3, the J call TRBJ2-3; the D call may be TRBD1 or TRBD2 (5 bases each). V lost 4 bases and J 4 bases, leaving 15 bases between the germline ends. CDR1 and CDR2 from the germline V gene are ENHRY and SYGVKD. This CDR3 contains 15 residues. CDR3 amino acids: CAISVTERGPDTQYF. The DNA of the CDR3 is TGTGCCATCAGTGTGACGGAACGGGGCCCAGATACGCAGTATTTT.

The table lists this clone with a few counts. The chain employs TRBV7-6 and TRBJ1-2; 7 bases agree with TRBD1. Germline CDR1 and CDR2: SGHVS and FNYEAQ. The CDR3 is 13 residues long. V trimming: 6 bases; J trimming: 5 bases; junction bases outside the gene matches: 6. CDR3 nucleotide sequence: TGTGCCAGCAGTCCTGACAGGGTGTATGGCTACACCTTC. It is translated as CASSPDRVYGYTF.

The chain carries TRBV5-5 and TRBJ2-7; D is ambiguous. Germline values: CDR1 SGHKS, CDR2 YYEKEE (reference sequence). The CDR3 covers 15 residues. The V end was cut by 0 bases, the J end by 3 bases, with 13 bases between. The CDR3 protein is CASSLANQVLYEQYF. The CDR3, as DNA: TGTGCCAGCAGCTTGGCCAACCAGGTTCTCTACGAGCAGTACTTC. The full variable domain, its missing parts supplied by reference TRBV5-5 and TRBJ2-7, is DAGVTQSPTHLIKTRGQQVTLRCSPISGHKSVSWYQQVLGQGPQFIFQYYEKEERGRGNFPDRFSARQFPNYSSELNVNALLLGDSALYLCASSLANQVLYEQYFGPGTRLTVT.

This chain connects TRBV12-3 or TRBV12-4 to TRBJ1-2; D uncertain. The CDR3 covers 13 residues. Trimming took 4 bases from V and 0 from J, leaving 6 bases between them. CDR3 region: CASSYYTNYGYTF. The CDR3 bases are TGTGCCAGCAGTTATTACACTAACTATGGCTACACCTTC.

The chain uses TRBV6-6 and TRBJ2-7; D is undetermined. V was shortened by 6 bases and J by 4 bases, with 10 bases between the two germline ends. CDR3 length: 12 residues. Germline V lookup: CDR1 MNHNY, CDR2 SVGAGI (reference sequence). The CDR3 spells CASSLAFYEQYF. CDR3 DNA: TGTGCCAGCAGCTTGGCGTTTTACGAGCAGTACTTC.